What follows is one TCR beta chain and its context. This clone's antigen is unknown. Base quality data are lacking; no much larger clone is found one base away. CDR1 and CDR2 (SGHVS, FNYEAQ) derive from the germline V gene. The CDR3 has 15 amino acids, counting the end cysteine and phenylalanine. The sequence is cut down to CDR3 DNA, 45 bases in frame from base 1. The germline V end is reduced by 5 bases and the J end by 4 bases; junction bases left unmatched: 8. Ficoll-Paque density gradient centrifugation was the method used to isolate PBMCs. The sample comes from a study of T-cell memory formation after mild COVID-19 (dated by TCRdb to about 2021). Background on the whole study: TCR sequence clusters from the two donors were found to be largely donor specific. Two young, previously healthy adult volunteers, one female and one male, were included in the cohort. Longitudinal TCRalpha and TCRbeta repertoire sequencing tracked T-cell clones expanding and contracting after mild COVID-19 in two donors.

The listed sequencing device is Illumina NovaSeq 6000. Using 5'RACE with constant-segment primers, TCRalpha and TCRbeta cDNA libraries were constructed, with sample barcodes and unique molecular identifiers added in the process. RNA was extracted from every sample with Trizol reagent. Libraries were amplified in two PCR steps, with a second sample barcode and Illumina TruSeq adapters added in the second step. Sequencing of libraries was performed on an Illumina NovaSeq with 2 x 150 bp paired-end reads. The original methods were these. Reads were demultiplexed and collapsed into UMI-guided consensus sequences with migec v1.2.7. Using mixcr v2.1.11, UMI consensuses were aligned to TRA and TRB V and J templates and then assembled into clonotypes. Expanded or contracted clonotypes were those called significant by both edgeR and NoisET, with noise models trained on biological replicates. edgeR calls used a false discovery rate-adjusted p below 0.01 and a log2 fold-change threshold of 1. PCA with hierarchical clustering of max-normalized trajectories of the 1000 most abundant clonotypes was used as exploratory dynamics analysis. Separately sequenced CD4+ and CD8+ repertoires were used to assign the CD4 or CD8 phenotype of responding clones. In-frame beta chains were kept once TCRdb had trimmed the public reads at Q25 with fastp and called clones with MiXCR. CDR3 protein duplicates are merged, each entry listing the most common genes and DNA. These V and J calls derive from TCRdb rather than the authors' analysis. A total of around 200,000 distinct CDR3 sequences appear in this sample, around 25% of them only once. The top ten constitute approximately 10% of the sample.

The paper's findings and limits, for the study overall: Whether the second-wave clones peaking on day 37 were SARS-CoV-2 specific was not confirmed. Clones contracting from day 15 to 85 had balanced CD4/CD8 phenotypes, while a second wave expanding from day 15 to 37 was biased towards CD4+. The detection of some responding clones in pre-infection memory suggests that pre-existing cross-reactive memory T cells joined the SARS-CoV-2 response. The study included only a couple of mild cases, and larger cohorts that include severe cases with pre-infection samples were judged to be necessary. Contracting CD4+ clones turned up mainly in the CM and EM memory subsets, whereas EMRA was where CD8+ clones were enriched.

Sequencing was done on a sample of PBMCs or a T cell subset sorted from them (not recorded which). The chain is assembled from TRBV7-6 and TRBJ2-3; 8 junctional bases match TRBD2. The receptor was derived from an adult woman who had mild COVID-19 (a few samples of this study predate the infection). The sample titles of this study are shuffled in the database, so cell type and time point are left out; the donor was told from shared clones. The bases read TGTGCCAGCAGCCGGGGGGGCTCCCGGGCAGATACGCAGTATTTT. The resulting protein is CASSRGGSRADTQYF. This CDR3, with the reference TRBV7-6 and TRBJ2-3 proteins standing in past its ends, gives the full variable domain GAGVSQSPRYKVTKRGQDVALRCDPISGHVSLYWYRQALGQGPEFLTYFNYEAQQDKSGLPNDRFSAERPEGSISTLTIQRTEQRDSAMYRCASSRGGSRADTQYFGPGTRLTVL.